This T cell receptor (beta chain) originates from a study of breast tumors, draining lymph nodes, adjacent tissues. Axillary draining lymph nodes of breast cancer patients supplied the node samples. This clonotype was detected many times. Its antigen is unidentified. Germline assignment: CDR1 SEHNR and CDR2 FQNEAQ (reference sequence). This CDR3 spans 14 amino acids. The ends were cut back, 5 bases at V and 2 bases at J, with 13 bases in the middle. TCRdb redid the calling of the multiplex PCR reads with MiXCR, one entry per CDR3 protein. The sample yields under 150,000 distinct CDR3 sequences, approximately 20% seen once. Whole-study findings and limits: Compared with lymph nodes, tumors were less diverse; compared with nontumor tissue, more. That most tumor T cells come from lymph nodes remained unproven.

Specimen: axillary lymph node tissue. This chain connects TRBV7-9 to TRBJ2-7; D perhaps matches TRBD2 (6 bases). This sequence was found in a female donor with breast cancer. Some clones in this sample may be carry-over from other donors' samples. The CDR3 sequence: CASSPDYAPYEQYF. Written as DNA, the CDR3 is TGTGCCAGCAGCCCGGACTACGCCCCCTACGAGCAGTACTTC.